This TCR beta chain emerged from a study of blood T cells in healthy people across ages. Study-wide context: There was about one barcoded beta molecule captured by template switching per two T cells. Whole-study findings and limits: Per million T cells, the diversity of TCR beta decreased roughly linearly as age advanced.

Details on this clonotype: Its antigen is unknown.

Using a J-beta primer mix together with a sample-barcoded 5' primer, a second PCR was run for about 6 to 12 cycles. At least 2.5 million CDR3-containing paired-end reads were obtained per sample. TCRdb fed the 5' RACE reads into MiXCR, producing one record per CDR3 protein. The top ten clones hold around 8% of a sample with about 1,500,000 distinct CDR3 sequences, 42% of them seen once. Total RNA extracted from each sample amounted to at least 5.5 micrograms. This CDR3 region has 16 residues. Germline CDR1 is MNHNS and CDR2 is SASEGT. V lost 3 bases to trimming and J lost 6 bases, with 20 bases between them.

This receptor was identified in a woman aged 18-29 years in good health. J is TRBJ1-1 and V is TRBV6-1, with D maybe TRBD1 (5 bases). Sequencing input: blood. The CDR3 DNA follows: TGTGCCAGCAGTGAGCAGGCAGGGAGTGGGATCGCTGAAGCTTTCTTT. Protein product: CASSEQAGSGIAEAFF.